Listed here are 29 T cell receptor beta chains from one sample, sequenced in a study of blood T cell repertoires in COVID-19. Assay used: immunoSEQ multiplex PCR; TCRdb lists only in-frame clones, some missing. The table has some 74,000 clones, 70% to 80% seen once. Sequencing used peripheral blood. These receptors were collected from a human donor in a cohort sampled during active COVID-19.

The chain combines TRBV2 with TRBJ2-7; D call uncertain. CDR1 and CDR2 from the germline V gene are SNHLY and FYNNEI. The CDR3 totals 11 residues. Trimming removed 8 bases from V and 0 bases from J, with 5 bases in between. The CDR3 region is CASVISYEQYF. Written as DNA, the CDR3 is TGTGCCAGCGTTATCTCCTACGAGCAGTACTTC. The full variable domain, its missing parts supplied by reference TRBV2 and TRBJ2-7, is EPEVTQTPSHQVTQMGQEVILRCVPISNHLYFYWYRQILGQKVEFLVSFYNNEISEKSEIFDDQFSVERPDGSNFTLKIRSTKLEDSAMYFCASVISYEQYFGPGTRLTVT.

This rearrangement joins TRBV2 to TRBJ2-2; TRBD1 might be the D (6 bases). This CDR3 comprises 16 residues. V was pared by 4 bases and J by 3 bases, with 15 bases between. Germline V lookup: CDR1 SNHLY, CDR2 FYNNEI. The DNA for the CDR3 is TGTGCCAGCAGTGGAGTAGGACAGAAGTACACCGGGGAGCTGTTTTTT. Translating it yields CASSGVGQKYTGELFF. Variable domain in full (rest from reference TRBV2 and TRBJ2-2): EPEVTQTPSHQVTQMGQEVILRCVPISNHLYFYWYRQILGQKVEFLVSFYNNEISEKSEIFDDQFSVERPDGSNFTLKIRSTKLEDSAMYFCASSGVGQKYTGELFFGEGSRLTVL.

The chain uses TRBV7-9 and TRBJ2-4, with TRBD2 identical over 16 bases. Germline-derived CDR1 and CDR2 are SEHNR and FQNEAQ (reference sequence). The CDR3 is 19 residues long. V shed 3 bases, J shed 6 bases, and the junction held 11 bases outside the gene matches. The CDR3 bases are TGTGCCAGCAGCTTGTTGGGGACTAGCGGGGGGGCCCCAGGAAACATTCAGTACTTC. Translated: CASSLLGTSGGAPGNIQYF.

The V call is TRBV5-1, the J call TRBJ2-3; 8 bases line up with TRBD2. With 1 base clipped from V and 6 bases from J, the junction kept 4 bases outside the gene matches. This CDR3 comprises 14 residues. The germline CDR1 and CDR2 sequences are SGHRS and YFSETQ. The CDR3 spells CASSLQLAADTQYF. The CDR3 DNA reads TGCGCCAGCAGCTTGCAACTAGCGGCGGATACGCAGTATTTT.

The chain is built from TRBV3-1 (or the pseudogene TRBV3-2) and TRBJ1-2; 9 nucleotides align to TRBD1. The germline V gene has CDR1 LGHDT and CDR2 YNNKEL (reference sequence). The CDR3 is 15 amino acids. Trimming at V came to 2 bases and at J to 7 bases, leaving 8 bases not matched to a gene. The CDR3 here is CASSQPGQGEGGYTF. DNA for the CDR3: TGTGCCAGCAGCCAACCGGGACAGGGTGAGGGTGGCTACACCTTC.

In its sample, this clone was seen once. The chain combines TRBV7-9 with TRBJ1-3; no clear D. This CDR3 is 16 amino acids long. The V end was cut by 2 bases, the J end by 5 bases, with 16 bases between. CDR1 is SEHNR and CDR2 is FQNEAQ in the germline V gene (reference sequence). CDR3 loop: CASSLSPGRTRNTIYF. The CDR3 DNA reads TGTGCCAGCAGCTTATCTCCCGGTAGAACCAGAAACACCATATATTTT.

This clone was picked up a small number of times. The gene calls are TRBV11-2 and TRBJ2-7; D is possibly TRBD2 (5 bases). CDR3 length equals 13 residues. The germline V gene encodes CDR1 SGHAT and CDR2 FQNNGV. The germline V and J ends were trimmed by 5 bases and 3 bases, with 11 bases remaining between them. CDR3 nucleotide sequence: TGTGCCAGCAGCGCCGGGAACCACTACGAGCAGTACGTC. Translation gives CASSAGNHYEQYV.

The chain employs TRBV29-1 and TRBJ1-1; D is undetermined. Germline values: CDR1 SQVTM, CDR2 ANQGSEA. Trimming stripped 4 bases from V and 2 bases from J, with 14 bases between. This CDR3 is 14 amino acids long. The CDR3 bases are TGCAGCGTTGGTTGGGCGGGCTCTAACACTGAAGCTTTCTTT. Protein product: CSVGWAGSNTEAFF.

V gene TRBV19 combines with J gene TRBJ1-1, with unresolved D. This CDR3 region has 14 residues. From germline, CDR1 is LNHDA and CDR2 SQIVND (reference sequence). Deletions cut 4 bases from V and 1 base from J, with 10 bases between. The CDR3 DNA reads as TGTGCCAGTAGTAATATTCGGGGGAACACTGAAGCTTTCTTT. This sequence encodes CASSNIRGNTEAFF.

On this clone: One junction end disagrees with the germline gene, perhaps due to a read error. This chain connects TRBV7-7 to TRBJ2-1; possible D gene TRBD1, 5 bases. CDR1 SSHAT and CDR2 FNYEAQ come from the germline V gene (reference sequence). This CDR3 is 15 amino acids long. CDR3 DNA sequence: TGTGCTAGCAGCCCGGACATTAGCTCCTACAATGAGCAGTTCTTC. Translating it yields CASSPDISSYNEQFF.

The V gene is TRBV28, the J gene TRBJ2-7, with 7 positions matching TRBD2. The germline CDR1 and CDR2 sequences are MDHEN and SYDVKM. V lost 5 bases, J lost 3 bases, and 10 bases stayed unmatched. The CDR3 contains 15 residues. The chain's CDR3 is CASSAPPGGFYEQYF. The CDR3 nucleotides read TGTGCCAGCAGTGCCCCCCCCGGGGGGTTCTACGAGCAGTACTTC.

This sequence joins TRBV6-2 or TRBV6-3 and TRBJ1-1; D gene ambiguous. Germline V gene sequence: CDR1 MNHEY, CDR2 SVGEGT. Between the trimmed V and J ends, which lost 0 bases and 7 bases, there was a span of 6 bases. The CDR3 runs to 12 residues. The CDR3 reads CASSYSRYEAFF. The CDR3 region has the DNA TGTGCCAGCAGTTACTCGAGGTATGAAGCTTTCTTT.

V usage is TRBV4-3 and J usage is TRBJ1-4; tentatively, D is TRBD1 (5 bases). This CDR3 spans 15 amino acids. CDR1 is LGHNA, CDR2 YSLEER, per germline. Between the trimmed V and J ends, which lost 3 bases and 4 bases, there was a span of 12 bases. For the CDR3, the DNA is TGCGCCAGCAGCCAGGGGGGGGGTGATAATGAAAAACTGTTTTTT. Its translation is CASSQGGGDNEKLFF.

The rearrangement links TRBV6-5 to TRBJ1-1; unclear D gene. The ends were cut back, 4 bases at V and 2 bases at J, with 8 bases in the middle. This CDR3 has 13 amino acids. Germline V lookup: CDR1 MNHEY, CDR2 SVGAGI. CDR3 protein: CASSWSINTEAFF. CDR3 DNA: TGTGCCAGCAGTTGGAGCATAAACACTGAAGCTTTCTTT.

There are a few counts of this clone. This chain connects TRBV6-5 to TRBJ2-2, with D possibly being TRBD2 (6 bases). The CDR3 runs to 15 residues. The V end was cut by 8 bases, the J end by 6 bases, with 19 bases between. Germline-derived CDR1 and CDR2 are MNHEY and SVGAGI. The CDR3 sequence is CASRRGDRRAGELFF. As DNA, the CDR3 is TGTGCCAGCCGGAGGGGAGACCGGAGGGCCGGGGAGCTGTTTTTT.

The V gene is TRBV5-1, the J gene TRBJ1-3, with a tentative D call TRBD1 (6 bases). Trimming removed 4 bases at V and 9 bases at J, with 17 bases between. The CDR3 loop spans 14 amino acids. In germline, CDR1 is SGHRS, CDR2 YFSETQ. The CDR3 sequence is CASSPAGAQSTIYF. The CDR3 region has the DNA TGCGCCAGCAGCCCCGCGGGGGCCCAGTCCACCATATATTTT.

This chain joins TRBV5-1 and TRBJ2-3, with D possibly being TRBD1 (6 bases). CDR3 length: 16 residues. Deletions cut 0 bases from V and 7 bases from J, with 18 bases between. Germline V gene data show CDR1 as SGHRS and CDR2 as YFSETQ. The DNA for the CDR3 is TGCGCCAGCAGCTTGGGGGACAACGGACGTCTTCATACGCAGTATTTT. Translated: CASSLGDNGRLHTQYF.

The CDR3 loop is CASSLWRGGQETQYF. The CDR3, as DNA: TGCGCCAGCAGCTTATGGCGGGGGGGGCAAGAGACCCAGTACTTC. J is TRBJ2-5 and V is TRBV5-1, with TRBD2 matching over 9 bases. Germline trimming cut 2 bases from V and 2 bases from J; bases unmatched to any gene: 4. Germline CDR1 is SGHRS and CDR2 is YFSETQ. This CDR3 is 15 amino acids long.

The rearrangement links TRBV6-5 to TRBJ2-5; the match to TRBD1 covers 7 bases. Germline V gives CDR1 MNHEY, CDR2 SVGAGI. The CDR3 sequence is 14 residues long. Germline trimming cut 5 bases from V and 5 bases from J; bases unmatched to any gene: 8. CDR3 protein: CASSLKGAGETQYF. The CDR3, as DNA: TGTGCCAGCAGTCTTAAGGGGGCGGGTGAGACCCAGTACTTC.

The chain carries TRBV19 and TRBJ2-1; possible D gene TRBD2, 6 bases. Germline V lookup: CDR1 LNHDA, CDR2 SQIVND (reference sequence). This CDR3 has 15 residues. The V gene lost 6 bases and the J gene lost 4 bases, with 16 bases spanning the gap. CDR3 in DNA: TGTGCCAGTAGCCACGGGACTTTCCCTTACAATGAGCAGTTCTTC. Amino acids: CASSHGTFPYNEQFF.

The DNA of the CDR3 is TGTGCCTGGAACCAACAACGGGTGACAGGGGTTGGTTCGGGTCCCTACGAGCAGTACTTC. This sequence encodes CAWNQQRVTGVGSGPYEQYF. The chain combines TRBV30 with TRBJ2-7; the match to TRBD1 covers 8 bases. Germline V gene sequence: CDR1 GTSNPN, CDR2 SVGIG (reference sequence). The CDR3 extends over 20 amino acids. The J segment lost 2 bases and the V segment lost 4 bases, leaving 25 bases of the junction unmatched.

The V gene is TRBV7-2, the J gene TRBJ1-1; 10 nucleotides align to TRBD1. CDR3 size: 11 residues. Trimming at V came to 5 bases and at J to 11 bases, leaving 2 bases not matched to a gene. Germline assignment: CDR1 SGHTA and CDR2 FQGNSA. The CDR3: CASSLGQGAFF. The DNA of the CDR3 is TGTGCCAGCAGCCTGGGACAGGGGGCTTTCTTT.

Concerning this clone: Other DNA sequences in the sample encode the same CDR3. The chain recombines TRBV15 with TRBJ1-2; the match to TRBD1 covers 9 bases. J lost 3 bases, V lost 3 bases, and 2 bases had no gene match. Germline V gene data show CDR1 as LNHNV and CDR2 as YYDKDF (reference sequence). This CDR3 is built from 14 residues. CDR3 protein: CATSSRTGDYGYTF. CDR3 bases: TGTGCCACCAGCAGCAGGACAGGGGACTATGGCTACACCTTC.

The V call is TRBV7-9, the J call TRBJ2-3; D gene uncertain. Trimming left V 7 bases short and J 3 bases short, with 8 bases between. Germline V gene sequence: CDR1 SEHNR, CDR2 FQNEAQ (reference sequence). The CDR3 contains 12 residues. The CDR3 sequence is CASTLSTDTQYF. In DNA form, the CDR3 reads TGTGCCAGCACCCTCTCTACAGATACGCAGTATTTT. The full variable domain, rest sourced from reference TRBV7-9 and TRBJ2-3, is DTGVSQNPRHKITKRGQNVTFRCDPISEHNRLYWYRQTLGQGPEFLTYFQNEAQLEKSRLLSDRFSAERPKGSFSTLEIQRTEQGDSAMYLCASTLSTDTQYFGPGTRLTVL.

The J gene is TRBJ2-7, the V gene TRBV18; the match to TRBD1 covers 12 bases. Germline CDR1 and CDR2: KGHSH and LQKENI. This CDR3 has 15 residues. V dropped 5 bases and J dropped 3; count of bases not matched to a gene: 5. CDR3 region: CASSVGTGGGYEQYF. DNA of the CDR3: TGTGCCAGCTCAGTCGGGACAGGGGGCGGCTACGAGCAGTACTTC.

This chain links TRBV6-5 with TRBJ1-1; D uncertain. Deletions cut 4 bases from V and 0 bases from J, with 9 bases between. This CDR3 comprises 14 residues. Looked up from germline, CDR1 is MNHEY and CDR2 is SVGAGI. The CDR3 nucleotides are TGTGCCAGCAGTTCTGGGAGGATGAACACTGAAGCTTTCTTT. Translated, it gives CASSSGRMNTEAFF.

The V gene is TRBV4-3, the J gene TRBJ1-2; tentatively, D is TRBD1 (6 bases). Germline V gives CDR1 LGHNA, CDR2 YSLEER. There are 16 residues in the CDR3. Trimming shortened V by 1 base and J by 2 bases, and 14 bases separated the two germline ends. CDR3 nucleotide sequence: TGCGCCAGCAGCCAAGTGGGCAGGGGCTGGAACTATGGCTACACCTTC. It translates to CASSQVGRGWNYGYTF.

This chain joins TRBV7-6 and TRBJ2-7; 11 bases are a match to TRBD1. V gave up 8 bases and J gave up 7 bases; unmatched junction bases: 13. Germline CDR1 reads SGHVS; CDR2 reads FNYEAQ. This CDR3 contains 15 residues. CDR3 nucleotide sequence: TGTGCCAGCGGACGTACAGCCGGGACAGGGGGTGAGCAGTACTTC. Translating it yields CASGRTAGTGGEQYF.

This chain joins TRBV25-1 and TRBJ2-3, with 10 bases identical to TRBD2. The CDR3 extends over 16 amino acids. V was pared by 4 bases and J by 1 base, with 5 bases of the junction left unmatched. The germline CDR1 and CDR2 sequences are MGHDK and SYGVNS. The CDR3: CASSGASGSRTDTQYF. CDR3 DNA sequence: TGTGCCAGCAGTGGAGCTAGCGGGAGCCGCACAGATACGCAGTATTTT.